This TCR beta chain is from a study of T cell responses to AZD1222 COVID-19 vaccine. Study-wide results and limits: The study found vaccine-associated CD4 TCRs spanning spike, dominant at 160-218 and 743-854.

The CDR3 is made up of 14 amino acids. The V gene's germline CDR1 is SEHNR and CDR2 FQNEAQ (reference sequence). The V segment lost 5 bases and the J segment 1 base; nucleotides outside the gene matches: 2. The protocol was immunoSEQ multiplex PCR, while the TCRdb copy is restricted to in-frame clones and leaves out a portion. Among more than 150,000 clones listed, 94% were seen once. Notes on this clone: Its target is unknown.

The sequencing used peripheral blood, collected 28 days after the second AZD1222 dose. The TCR originated in an adult who received the AZD1222 COVID-19 vaccine. The chain employs TRBV7-9 and TRBJ2-3; 8 bases align to TRBD2. The DNA of the CDR3 is TGTGCCAGCAGCCGAGCGGGAGGCACAGATACGCAGTATTTT. Protein sequence: CASSRAGGTDTQYF. The whole variable domain, filled in from reference TRBV7-9 and TRBJ2-3, reads DTGVSQNPRHKITKRGQNVTFRCDPISEHNRLYWYRQTLGQGPEFLTYFQNEAQLEKSRLLSDRFSAERPKGSFSTLEIQRTEQGDSAMYLCASSRAGGTDTQYFGPGTRLTVL.